This T cell receptor beta chain comes out of a study of cytomegalovirus exposure and HLA in healthy donors. General observations from the study: Sequencing likely caused a cluster of highly shared sequence variants. A later analysis, which compared TCR beta chains of equal frequency, found the HLA-associated ones more clonally expanded.

Trimming took 5 bases from V and 7 from J, leaving 8 bases between them. From germline, CDR1 is KGHSH and CDR2 LQKENI. The length of the CDR3 is 11 residues. This clone showed up just once. Its antigen is still unknown. The study ran its PCR with 60 Vbeta and 13 Jbeta primers. The protocol was immunoSEQ multiplex PCR, while the TCRdb copy is restricted to in-frame clones and leaves out a portion. The top ten clones hold 32% of a sample with some 90,000 clones, 80% of them seen once. The sequenced material came from PBMCs. The chain links TRBV18 to TRBJ1-2; maybe TRBD1 (5 bases). This TCR was sampled from a man in his fifties in good health and CMV-seropositive. Written as DNA, the CDR3 is TGTGCCAGCTCAGCCAGGGCTGGCTACACCTTC. It translates to CASSARAGYTF.